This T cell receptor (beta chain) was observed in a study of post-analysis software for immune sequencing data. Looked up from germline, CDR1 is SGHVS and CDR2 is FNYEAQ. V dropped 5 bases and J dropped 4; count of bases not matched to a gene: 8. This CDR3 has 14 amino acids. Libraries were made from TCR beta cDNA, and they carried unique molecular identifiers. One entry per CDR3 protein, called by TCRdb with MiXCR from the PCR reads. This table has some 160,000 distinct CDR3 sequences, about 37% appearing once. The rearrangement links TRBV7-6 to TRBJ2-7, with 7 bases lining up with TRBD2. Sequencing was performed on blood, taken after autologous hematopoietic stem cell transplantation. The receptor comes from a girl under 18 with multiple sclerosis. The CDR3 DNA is TGTGCCAGCAGCCCTGGACTAGACCGATACGAGCAGTACTTC. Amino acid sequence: CASSPGLDRYEQYF. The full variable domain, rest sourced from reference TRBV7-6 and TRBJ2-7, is GAGVSQSPRYKVTKRGQDVALRCDPISGHVSLYWYRQALGQGPEFLTYFNYEAQQDKSGLPNDRFSAERPEGSISTLTIQRTEQRDSAMYRCASSPGLDRYEQYFGPGTRLTVT.